A selection of T cell receptor beta chains follows, all from one sample in a study of cytomegalovirus exposure and HLA in healthy donors. Data came from immunoSEQ multiplex PCR; TCRdb stores just in-frame clones and leaves some out. The sample's table shows tens of thousands of clones. The material sequenced was PBMCs. The receptors come from a man aged 40-55 years in good health and CMV-seronegative. CDR3s include the opening cysteine and the closing phenylalanine or tryptophan. Each record gives: J gene, V gene, D gene, CDR3 protein, CDR3 DNA. The D gene is left open where the match is weak.

TRBJ2-1,TRBV20-1,.,CSALGGEQFF,TGCAGTGCTCTGGGGGGTGAGCAGTTCTTC
TRBJ2-7,TRBV6-6,.,CASTRGGTAYEQYF,TGTGCCAGCACCCGTGGCGGTACTGCCTACGAGCAGTACTTC
TRBJ2-1,TRBV30,.,CACQVSSYNEQFF,TGTGCCTGTCAGGTTAGCTCCTACAATGAGCAGTTCTTC
TRBJ2-1,TRBV5-4,TRBD1,CASSLGRQGRDEQFF,TGTGCCAGCAGCTTGGGTCGACAGGGTCGGGATGAGCAGTTCTTC
TRBJ2-7,TRBV4-1,.,CAPSQDLGGLTGTYEQYF,TGCGCCCCCAGCCAAGATTTGGGCGGTCTGACAGGAACCTACGAGCAGTACTTC
TRBJ2-3,TRBV27,TRBD1,CASSLGQGVDTQYF,TGTGCCAGCAGTTTAGGACAGGGGGTTGATACGCAGTATTTT
TRBJ1-2,TRBV4-1,TRBD1,CASSPGQGGYGYTF,TGCGCCAGCAGCCCCGGACAGGGAGGGTATGGCTACACCTTC
TRBJ1-2,TRBV4-2,.,CASSQDFSSNYGYTF,TGTGCCAGCAGCCAAGATTTCAGTTCGAACTATGGCTACACCTTC
TRBJ1-1,TRBV10-3,TRBD1,CAIRDRANTEAFF,TGTGCCATCAGGGACAGGGCGAACACTGAAGCTTTCTTT
TRBJ2-2,TRBV7-6,TRBD2,CASSLTSATGELFF,TGTGCCAGCAGCTTGACTAGCGCGACCGGGGAGCTGTTTTTT
TRBJ2-3,TRBV6-1,.,CASSESRGVSTDTQYF,TGTGCCAGCAGTGAATCGCGCGGGGTGAGCACAGATACGCAGTATTTT
TRBJ2-4,TRBV29-1,TRBD1,CSVESAGQGAKNIQYF,TGCAGCGTTGAATCCGCGGGACAGGGGGCCAAAAACATTCAGTACTTC
TRBJ1-1,TRBV7-9,.,CASSLDTANTEAFF,TGTGCCAGCAGCTTAGATACAGCGAACACTGAAGCTTTCTTT
TRBJ1-2,TRBV25-1,TRBD1,CASSETGGNDYGYTF,TGTGCCAGCAGTGAGACAGGGGGCAATGACTATGGCTACACCTTC
TRBJ1-1,TRBV4-1,.,CASSYRGGEDTKAFF,TGCGCCAGCAGCTACCGAGGGGGGGAGGACACTAAAGCTTTCTTT
TRBJ1-1,TRBV19,TRBD1,CASSPQGAPNTEAFF,TGTGCCAGTAGTCCACAGGGGGCGCCGAACACTGAAGCTTTCTTT
TRBJ2-5,TRBV2,TRBD2,CASSETSGPQETQYF,TGTGCCAGCAGTGAAACTAGCGGCCCCCAAGAGACCCAGTACTTC
TRBJ1-5,TRBV7-7,.,CASNPSGDGQPQHF,TGTGCTAGCAACCCGTCGGGAGATGGACAGCCCCAGCATTTT
TRBJ2-6,TRBV2,.,CASSTRSSGANVLTF,TGTGCCAGCAGTACCCGGAGCTCTGGGGCCAACGTCCTGACTTTC
TRBJ2-7,TRBV25-1,.,CASSDRNYEQYF,TGTGCCAGCAGTGACAGAAACTACGAGCAGTACTTC
TRBJ1-1,TRBV28,.,CASNSPNPADTEAFF,TGTGCCAGCAACTCCCCGAACCCGGCGGACACTGAAGCTTTCTTT
TRBJ2-1,TRBV9,.,CASSAHQDSLGQFF,TGTGCCAGCAGCGCCCATCAGGACAGTTTGGGGCAGTTCTTC
TRBJ1-1,TRBV27,.,CASSLKPTGNTEAFF,TGTGCCAGCAGTCTAAAACCGACAGGGAACACTGAAGCTTTCTTT
TRBJ2-7,TRBV28,.,CASSLFSLTSSYEQYF,TGTGCCAGCAGTTTATTCTCACTAACAAGCTCCTACGAGCAGTACTTC
TRBJ2-5,TRBV4-2,.,CASSQGVVETQYF,TGTGCCAGCAGCCAAGGTGTCGTCGAGACCCAGTACTTC
TRBJ1-2,TRBV19,.,CASTPGSRAYGYTF,TGTGCCAGTACCCCGGGATCGAGGGCCTATGGCTACACCTTC
TRBJ1-2,TRBV6-1,TRBD1,CASSGDSMVYGYTF,TGTGCCAGCAGTGGGGACAGTATGGTCTATGGCTACACCTTC
TRBJ1-6,TRBV6-1,TRBD1,CASRTGGNSPLHF,TGTGCCAGCCGGACAGGTGGGAATTCACCCCTCCACTTT
TRBJ2-7,TRBV9,.,CASSTQQGYEQYF,TGTGCCAGCAGCACGCAACAGGGTTACGAGCAGTACTTC
TRBJ1-1,TRBV2,TRBD1,CASKRPGQGMNTEAFF,TGTGCCAGCAAAAGACCGGGACAGGGTATGAACACTGAAGCTTTCTTT
TRBJ2-1,TRBV29-1,.,CSARGGIDNEQFF,TGCAGCGCCAGGGGCGGAATCGACAATGAGCAGTTCTTC
TRBJ1-2,TRBV5-4,.,CASSSTFANYGYTF,TGTGCCAGCAGTTCGACATTCGCTAACTATGGCTACACCTTC
TRBJ1-1,TRBV9,.,CASSDKQGAMNTEAFF,TGTGCCAGCAGCGATAAACAGGGAGCTATGAACACTGAAGCTTTCTTT
TRBJ1-4,TRBV5-1,TRBD1,CASSSTGQGSNEKLFF,TGCGCCAGCAGCTCGACGGGACAGGGTTCTAATGAAAAACTGTTTTTT
TRBJ1-4,TRBV30,.,CAWSGGRFEKLFF,TGTGCCTGGAGTGGAGGGAGATTTGAAAAACTGTTTTTT
TRBJ1-1,TRBV2,TRBD1,CASREDRAEAFF,TGTGCCAGCAGGGAGGACAGGGCTGAAGCTTTCTTT
TRBJ1-5,TRBV19,.,CASRPHTGQPQHF,TGTGCCAGTAGGCCTCACACAGGGCAGCCCCAGCATTTT
TRBJ1-3,TRBV6-1,.,CASSEIGGNTIYF,TGTGCCAGCAGTGAAATCGGGGGAAACACCATATATTTT
TRBJ2-6,TRBV14,.,CASSHVRVGTGANVLTF,TGTGCCAGCAGCCACGTCAGGGTGGGCACTGGGGCCAACGTCCTGACTTTC
TRBJ1-1,TRBV10-3,TRBD1,CAISESKGTGNTEAFF,TGTGCCATCAGTGAGTCGAAGGGGACAGGGAACACTGAAGCTTTCTTT
TRBJ2-3,TRBV6-5,.,CASSYDRSTDTQYF,TGTGCCAGCAGTTACGACAGGTCCACAGATACGCAGTATTTT
TRBJ2-2,TRBV10-3,.,CAISELQGNTGELFF,TGTGCCATCAGTGAGTTACAGGGTAACACCGGGGAGCTGTTTTTT
TRBJ1-1,TRBV29-1,TRBD1,CSVTGIQGGTEAFF,TGCAGCGTTACCGGCATCCAGGGGGGCACTGAAGCTTTCTTT
TRBJ2-5,TRBV5-1,TRBD2,CASSITRAWTSEKINQETQYF,TGCGCCAGCAGCATCACCCGGGCGTGGACTAGCGAGAAAATCAACCAAGAGACCCAGTACTTC
TRBJ1-2,TRBV5-1,.,CASSLERGSYGYTF,TGCGCCAGCAGCTTGGAACGAGGGAGCTATGGCTACACCTTC
TRBJ1-6,TRBV4-1,TRBD1,CASTFGQGNSPLHF,TGCGCCAGCACATTCGGACAGGGGAATTCACCCCTCCACTTT
TRBJ1-5,TRBV19,TRBD1,CASSPDRGVANQPQHF,TGTGCCAGTAGTCCCGACAGGGGAGTCGCCAATCAGCCCCAGCATTTT
TRBJ2-3,TRBV18,TRBD2,CASSPTGTSGGNTQYF,TGTGCCAGCTCACCTACAGGGACTAGCGGGGGCAATACGCAGTATTTT
TRBJ2-3,TRBV28,TRBD1,CASIGLSAATGNTDTQYF,TGTGCCAGCATCGGGCTTTCGGCAGCGACAGGGAACACAGATACGCAGTATTTT
TRBJ2-2,TRBV6-1,TRBD1,CASSRTGGIAGELFF,TGTGCCAGCAGCCGGACAGGGGGTATCGCCGGGGAGCTGTTTTTT
TRBJ2-4,TRBV29-1,.,CSVDRGNIQYF,TGCAGCGTTGACAGGGGAAACATTCAGTACTTC